Presented here are 4 T cell receptor beta chains from one specimen sequenced in a study of cytomegalovirus exposure and HLA in healthy donors. Here immunoSEQ multiplex PCR was the method, and the copy in TCRdb shows in-frame clones only, minus some. The table shows 110,000 or so clones, with roughly 88% occurring only once. Sequencing input: PBMCs. All receptors come from a man aged 18 to 30 in good health and CMV-seronegative.

The V and J genes are TRBV11-3 and TRBJ2-1; no reliable D call. The germline CDR1 and CDR2 sequences are SGHNT and YENEEA. The V gene lost 1 base and the J gene lost 3 bases, with 7 bases spanning the gap. This CDR3 contains 14 residues. CDR3 sequence: CASSLVGSYNEQFF. In DNA form, the CDR3 reads TGTGCCAGCAGCTTAGTGGGCAGCTACAATGAGCAGTTCTTC. Drawing the rest from reference TRBV11-3 and TRBJ2-1, the complete variable domain is EAGVVQSPRYKIIEKKQPVAFWCNPISGHNTLYWYLQNLGQGPELLIRYENEEAVDDSQLPKDRFSAERLKGVDSTLKIQPAELGDSAVYLCASSLVGSYNEQFFGPGTRLTVL.

This clone was detected a few times. The chain combines TRBV18 with TRBJ2-7; 10 bases line up with TRBD1. The CDR3 contains 14 residues. The V segment lost 3 bases and the J segment 7 bases; nucleotides outside the gene matches: 6. Germline assignment: CDR1 KGHSH and CDR2 LQKENI. CDR3 bases: TGTGCCAGCTCACCGGGACAGGGGACTGGGGAGCAGTACTTC. Amino acid sequence: CASSPGQGTGEQYF.

This clone was recorded only once. This rearrangement joins TRBV7-2 to TRBJ1-5; TRBD1 matches 8 bases. V was clipped by 1 base and J by 2 bases; unmatched bases: 1. CDR3 size: 15 residues. Germline values: CDR1 SGHTA, CDR2 FQGNSA. The CDR3, as DNA: TGTGCCAGCAGCTTAGAGGGACAGGGCAATCAGCCCCAGCATTTT. Translation: CASSLEGQGNQPQHF. The full variable domain, its missing parts supplied by reference TRBV7-2 and TRBJ1-5, is GAGVSQSPSNKVTEKGKDVELRCDPISGHTALYWYRQSLGQGLEFLIYFQGNSAPDKSGLPSDRFSAERTGGSVSTLTIQRTQQEDSAVYLCASSLEGQGNQPQHFGDGTRLSIL.

The V gene is TRBV5-1, the J gene TRBJ1-5, with a possible D match to TRBD1 (5 bases). The CDR3 has 18 residues. V was shortened by 0 bases and J by 1 base, with 17 bases between the two germline ends. Germline CDR1 and CDR2: SGHRS and YFSETQ. In DNA form, the CDR3 reads TGCGCCAGCAGCTTGGAAGGTTCGACAGCGACAAGCAATCAGCCCCAGCATTTT. It encodes CASSLEGSTATSNQPQHF.